This paragraph reports one T cell receptor (beta chain). Its target antigen remains unknown. No much larger clone is present one base from it, and per-base qualities are unavailable. V is cut by 3 bases and J by 1 base, and the space between the germline ends is 9 bases. Via the germline V gene, CDR1 is SGHRS and CDR2 YFSETQ. The CDR3, cysteine through phenylalanine, is 14 amino acids long. This entry keeps only the CDR3 DNA: 42 bases, framed from base 1. Libraries were constructed by the immunoSEQ multiplex PCR assay. The original methods were these. A statistical classification framework was built for diagnosing cytomegalovirus status from the catalog of TCR beta chain sequences. Entries here come from immuneACCESS through TCRdb and include only in-frame sequences with V and J called. Some clones fail to appear in such tables; in the studies checked, an unresolved V gene covers under half of the shortfall, and the cause of the remainder is unknown. That table gives V, J and clone size, and the DNA gave D and trimming. Counted in this sample were approximately 220,000 clones; 75% to 90% of them appeared once. More than 13% of the sample rests with the top ten.

The donors were included in the validation cohort of 120 subjects, a group kept apart from the roughly 670-subject first cohort. These data come from a study of cytomegalovirus exposure and HLA in healthy donors (dated 2017 in TCRdb). Regarding the study in general: The 666 repertoires of the first cohort and the 110 or so validation repertoires were produced on the same platform, according to a later analysis. The study aimed to test whether cataloging public T cell receptors could reveal signatures of past pathogen exposure. Along with the roughly 700-subject first cohort, a separate validation cohort of around 110 different subjects was used. To predict cytomegalovirus infection status, the study brought together high-throughput TCR immunosequencing, statistical association of individual TCRs with disease status, and machine learning.

What the study reported, not specific to this receptor: A total of about 150 TCR beta chains were listed by the study as associated with cytomegalovirus. Most TCR sequences were seen in very few donors, while some public TCRs were found in many individuals. The authors suggested that the approach could potentially be generalized to other disease states and immunological phenotypes. A few of the identified cytomegalovirus-associated TCR beta chains were confirmed in vitro to be specific for cytomegalovirus antigens. Cytomegalovirus status was reported to be diagnosed by the classifier with high specificity and sensitivity in both the original and validation cohorts. A later analysis lacked HLA typing for the validation cohort, so it scored co-occurrence in that cohort across all 110 or so repertoires. Subsequent analysis determined that TCRs grouped into clusters in the first cohort also showed a tendency toward co-occurrence across the 90 to 150 validation repertoires, and 85% to 95% of cluster scores exceeded 0.

The clonotype originates from a woman aged 30 to 39 in good health and CMV-seropositive. Sequencing was carried out using PBMCs. The chain links TRBV5-1 with TRBJ2-3, with no confident D gene call. The CDR3 is CASSSRPGTDTQYF. The nucleotides read TGCGCCAGCAGCTCTAGACCTGGCACAGATACGCAGTATTTT. Beyond the CDR3, the reference TRBV5-1 and TRBJ2-3 genes provide the residues; the full variable domain reads: KAGVTQTPRYLIKTRGQQVTLSCSPISGHRSVSWYQQTPGQGLQFLFEYFSETQRNKGNFPGRFSGRQFSNSRSEMNVSTLELGDSALYLCASSSRPGTDTQYFGPGTRLTVL.